This passage covers 15 T cell receptor beta chains from one sample sequenced in a study of control samples from healthy donors and cancer patients. Repertoires were generated with immunoSEQ multiplex PCR, while TCRdb's copy carries only in-frame clones and drops some. The sample shows about 250,000 clones, roughly 82% of them seen only once. Sequencing was performed on PBMCs. These receptors all stem from a woman aged 55-70 years with lung cancer.

The gene calls are TRBV15 and TRBJ2-4; 10 bases line up with TRBD1. The germline gives CDR1 LNHNV, CDR2 YYDKDF (reference sequence). The CDR3 consists of 15 residues. V shed 0 bases, J shed 6 bases, and the junction held 2 bases outside the gene matches. DNA for the CDR3: TGTGCCACCAGCAGAGAGGACAGGGGGACAAACATTCAGTACTTC. The encoded protein is CATSREDRGTNIQYF.

The V gene is TRBV7-9, the J gene TRBJ1-1; D is unclear. V was clipped by 0 bases and J by 1 base, with 9 bases between them. The CDR3 runs 15 residues. From germline, CDR1 is SEHNR and CDR2 FQNEAQ (reference sequence). CDR3 amino acids: CASSLALSGNTEAFF. The CDR3 DNA follows: TGTGCCAGCAGCTTAGCGCTATCAGGGAACACTGAAGCTTTCTTT. The full variable domain, its missing parts supplied by reference TRBV7-9 and TRBJ1-1, is DTGVSQNPRHKITKRGQNVTFRCDPISEHNRLYWYRQTLGQGPEFLTYFQNEAQLEKSRLLSDRFSAERPKGSFSTLEIQRTEQGDSAMYLCASSLALSGNTEAFFGQGTRLTVV.

The chain has TRBV5-1 and TRBJ2-7; D not resolved. Trimming shortened V by 0 bases and J by 6 bases, and 10 bases separated the two germline ends. Germline CDR1 is SGHRS and CDR2 is YFSETQ. This CDR3 comprises 13 residues. This CDR3 is CASSLATVSEQYF. CDR3 nucleotides: TGCGCCAGCAGCTTGGCCACGGTTTCCGAGCAGTACTTC.

The CDR3 loop is CSASKGNGANVLTF. The CDR3 DNA sequence: TGCAGTGCTAGTAAGGGGAATGGGGCCAACGTCCTGACTTTC. V is TRBV20-1 and J is TRBJ2-6, with a tentative D call TRBD1 (5 bases). The CDR3 is made up of 14 amino acids. Per the germline V gene, CDR1 is DFQATT and CDR2 is SNEGSKA (reference sequence). V was clipped by 3 bases and J by 3 bases, with 9 bases between them.

J is TRBJ1-4 and V is TRBV5-1; D remains unclear. V shed 0 bases and J shed 7 bases, with 7 bases lying between them. The CDR3 covers 13 residues. Per the germline V gene, CDR1 is SGHRS and CDR2 is YFSETQ. DNA of the CDR3: TGCGCCAGCAGCTTGGCCCTAGGTGAAAAACTGTTTTTT. It codes for CASSLALGEKLFF.

The chain carries TRBV5-8 and TRBJ2-6, with D unresolved. Germline lookup yields CDR1 SGHTS and CDR2 YDEGEE. The CDR3 runs to 17 residues. V was clipped by 1 base and J by 0 bases, with 11 bases between them. The CDR3 is CASSLSSTLSGANVLTF. The CDR3 bases are TGTGCCAGCAGCTTGTCGTCCACCCTCTCTGGGGCCAACGTCCTGACTTTC.

The chain uses TRBV28 and TRBJ1-5; no clear D. In germline, CDR1 is MDHEN, CDR2 SYDVKM. Trimming left V 2 bases short and J 2 bases short, with 7 bases between. This CDR3 has 14 residues. CDR3 protein: CASSLAVGNQPQHF. The CDR3 region has the DNA TGTGCCAGCAGTTTAGCAGTGGGCAATCAGCCCCAGCATTTT. The entire variable domain, with the rest obtained from reference TRBV28 and TRBJ1-5, is as follows: DVKVTQSSRYLVKRTGEKVFLECVQDMDHENMFWYRQDPGLGLRLIYFSYDVKMKEKGDIPEGYSVSREKKERFSLILESASTNQTSMYLCASSLAVGNQPQHFGDGTRLSIL.

Only a few counts were recorded for this clone. The rearrangement joins TRBV19 to TRBJ1-2; 8 bases are a match to TRBD1. V shed 6 bases, J shed 8 bases, and the junction held 14 bases outside the gene matches. This CDR3 region has 15 residues. Germline values: CDR1 LNHDA, CDR2 SQIVND (reference sequence). The CDR3 region has the DNA TGTGCCAGTAGCAGAGCCCAGACAGGGGTCGGGGGCTACACCTTC. Translation: CASSRAQTGVGGYTF.

This chain connects TRBV6-5 to TRBJ1-1; TRBD1 agrees at 7 bases. The V gene end was trimmed by 0 bases and the J gene end by 5 bases; junction bases not matched to a gene: 3. Per germline, CDR1 MNHEY and CDR2 SVGAGI. CDR3 length: 14 residues. CDR3 DNA sequence: TGTGCCAGCAGTTACTCCAGGGGGGAAACTGAAGCTTTCTTT. Encoded protein: CASSYSRGETEAFF.

The chain couples TRBV6-5 to TRBJ1-3; D might be TRBD1 (5 bases). The CDR3 length is 16 residues. Between the trimmed V and J ends, which lost 0 bases and 5 bases, there was a span of 14 bases. The germline CDR1 and CDR2 sequences are MNHEY and SVGAGI. The CDR3 coding sequence is TGTGCCAGCAGTTACTCATACAGGAGAATGAGAAACACCATATATTTT. Protein product: CASSYSYRRMRNTIYF.

This chain joins TRBV4-2 and TRBJ1-6; 7 nucleotides align to TRBD1. CDR1 is LGHNA, CDR2 YNFKEQ, per germline. Trimming cost V 1 base and J 9 bases; bases outside gene matches: 6. This CDR3 is built from 15 residues. CDR3 nucleotide sequence: TGTGCCAGCAGCCAAGGACAGGGAGTAGGTTCACCCCTCCACTTT. This sequence encodes CASSQGQGVGSPLHF.

In DNA form, the CDR3 reads TGTGCCAGCAGCTTGGATACTAGCGGGGGGGTATCCTACAATGAGCAGTTCTTC. Its translation is CASSLDTSGGVSYNEQFF. The chain joins TRBV7-9 to TRBJ2-1; 13 nucleotides match TRBD2. Germline V gene sequence: CDR1 SEHNR, CDR2 FQNEAQ (reference sequence). V lost 3 bases and J lost 1; bases outside the gene matches: 6. This CDR3 region has 18 residues. The whole variable domain, filled in from reference TRBV7-9 and TRBJ2-1, reads DTGVSQNPRHKITKRGQNVTFRCDPISEHNRLYWYRQTLGQGPEFLTYFQNEAQLEKSRLLSDRFSAERPKGSFSTLEIQRTEQGDSAMYLCASSLDTSGGVSYNEQFFGPGTRLTVL.

The rearrangement joins TRBV9 to TRBJ2-7; 12 positions match TRBD1. Germline-derived CDR1 and CDR2 are SGDLS and YYNGEE. This CDR3 spans 16 amino acids. Unmatched junction bases numbered 10, after V lost 4 bases and J lost 5 bases. CDR3 nucleotides: TGTGCCAGCAGCAGACCGGGACAGGGGGCCGAGGACGAGCAGTACTTC. It codes for CASSRPGQGAEDEQYF.

The chain carries TRBV5-1 and TRBJ2-3; 11 bases align to TRBD1. From germline, CDR1 is SGHRS and CDR2 YFSETQ. Losses at the gene ends were 4 bases for V and 14 bases for J; bases not matched to a gene: 9. CDR3 size: 13 residues. The DNA for the CDR3 is TGCGCCAGCAGCGGGACAGGGGGTCGAGATGGGTATTTT. It translates to CASSGTGGRDGYF.

This chain joins TRBV6-1 and TRBJ1-6; unclear D gene. V was shortened by 2 bases and J by 6 bases, with 11 bases between the two germline ends. Germline CDR1 MNHNS, CDR2 SASEGT. The CDR3 contains 15 residues. CDR3 bases: TGTGCCAGCAGTGAAATCGACGCTGGTAATTCACCCCTCCACTTT. Amino acid sequence: CASSEIDAGNSPLHF.